These 23 T cell receptor beta chains were all obtained from the same sample, sequenced in a study of metastatic and nonmetastatic thyroid tumors. MiXCR reprocessed the PCR reads for TCRdb. This sample yields 9,000 to 13,000 clones, of which roughly 30% are seen a single time; 16% belongs to the top ten. All patients were treatment-naive before thyroid surgery. Sequencing was carried out using tumor tissue. Every receptor here comes from a female donor with papillary thyroid cancer or a benign thyroid nodule (not recorded which). Some clones in this sample may be carry-over from other donors' samples.

In nucleotides, the CDR3 is TGCGCCAGCAGCTTAGACGGACAGGTAAATCAGCCCCAGCATTTT. It specifies CASSLDGQVNQPQHF. V gene TRBV5-1 combines with J gene TRBJ1-5; 7 nucleotides align to TRBD1. CDR1 is SGHRS and CDR2 is YFSETQ in the germline V gene. V shed 2 bases, J shed 4 bases, and the junction held 6 bases outside the gene matches. The CDR3 runs 15 residues.

This clone was recorded only once. The chain employs TRBV5-1 and TRBJ1-1; 10 nucleotides match TRBD1. The CDR3 runs to 14 residues. Per the germline V gene, CDR1 is SGHRS and CDR2 is YFSETQ. Trimming removed 3 bases from V and 5 bases from J; junction bases left unmatched: 4. CDR3 nucleotide sequence: TGCGCCAGCAGCTCTGGACAGGGGGGAACTGAAGCTTTCTTT. This gives the protein CASSSGQGGTEAFF.

The chain has TRBV13 and TRBJ2-7, with D possibly TRBD1 on 5 matching bases. The germline V gene encodes CDR1 PRHDT and CDR2 FYEKMQ (reference sequence). Trimming cost V 3 bases and J 1 base, with 19 bases left between them. The CDR3 is 17 residues long. In DNA form, the CDR3 reads TGTGCCAGCAGCTTCGGCCCGCGGCAGGGTGAGTCCTACGAGCAGTACTTC. Residues: CASSFGPRQGESYEQYF.

This clone appeared many times. The chain joins TRBV4-3 to TRBJ2-1; D possibly corresponds to TRBD2 (5 bases). Trimming removed 0 bases from V and 4 bases from J, with 16 bases in between. There are 17 residues in the CDR3. CDR1 is LGHNA, CDR2 YSLEER, per germline. CDR3 region: CASSQEFSGLLYNEQFF. CDR3 in DNA: TGCGCCAGCAGCCAAGAATTCTCCGGACTCCTATACAATGAGCAGTTCTTC.

The sample holds many counts of this clone. A single base separates this from a much larger clone, so it may be a read error. The CDR3 DNA sequence: TGCGCCAGCAGCCAAGATCACGAGTTAAGAGAGACCCAGTACTTC. Its protein product is CASSQDHELRETQYF. This rearrangement joins TRBV4-3 to TRBJ2-5; D gene ambiguous. The CDR3 has 15 residues. The ends were cut back, 0 bases at V and 4 bases at J, with 12 bases in the middle. Germline V gene data show CDR1 as LGHNA and CDR2 as YSLEER.

This chain joins TRBV18 and TRBJ2-7, with 11 bases matching TRBD2. This CDR3 has 13 amino acids. Trimming took 11 bases from V and 6 from J; bases not matched to a gene: 9. Germline CDR1 reads KGHSH; CDR2 reads LQKENI. The CDR3 sequence: CAATSSGGAEQYF. The CDR3 DNA reads as TGTGCCGCCACGAGTAGCGGGGGGGCCGAGCAGTACTTC.

The genes are TRBV28 and TRBJ1-2, with D possibly matching TRBD1 (5 bases). Per the germline V gene, CDR1 is MDHEN and CDR2 is SYDVKM. This CDR3 spans 13 amino acids. The V gene lost 3 bases and the J gene lost 5 bases, with 10 bases spanning the gap. The CDR3 loop reads CASSLRGDYGYTF. The CDR3 DNA is TGTGCCAGCAGTTTGCGGGGGGATTATGGCTACACCTTC.

By share, this clone counts as medium-sized (0.01 to 0.1%). The V and J genes are TRBV5-1 and TRBJ1-4; D call uncertain. This CDR3 region has 13 residues. Germline V gene sequence: CDR1 SGHRS, CDR2 YFSETQ. V was shortened by 0 bases and J by 8 bases, with 8 bases between the two germline ends. In DNA form, the CDR3 reads TGCGCCAGCAGCTTGGTGGGAGGGGAAAAACTGTTTTTT. Translating it yields CASSLVGGEKLFF.

The J gene is TRBJ1-1, the V gene TRBV5-1; 11 bases agree with TRBD1. This CDR3 is built from 15 residues. CDR1 is SGHRS, CDR2 YFSETQ, per germline. The J segment lost 4 bases and the V segment lost 3 bases, leaving 5 bases of the junction unmatched. CDR3 amino acids: CASSWTGTGGTEAFF. The DNA for the CDR3 is TGCGCCAGCAGCTGGACCGGGACAGGGGGCACTGAAGCTTTCTTT. The entire variable domain, with the rest obtained from reference TRBV5-1 and TRBJ1-1, is as follows: KAGVTQTPRYLIKTRGQQVTLSCSPISGHRSVSWYQQTPGQGLQFLFEYFSETQRNKGNFPGRFSGRQFSNSRSEMNVSTLELGDSALYLCASSWTGTGGTEAFFGQGTRLTVV.

The chain couples TRBV4-1 to TRBJ2-7; 8 bases fit TRBD2. The CDR3 is made up of 15 amino acids. Unmatched junction bases numbered 3, after V lost 2 bases and J lost 0 bases. Per germline, CDR1 MGHRA and CDR2 YSYEKL. This chain's CDR3 is CASSQPTSASYEQYF. The CDR3 region has the DNA TGCGCCAGCAGCCAACCGACTAGCGCCTCCTACGAGCAGTACTTC.

The chain has TRBV27 and TRBJ1-6; possible D gene TRBD1, 5 bases. Per the germline V gene, CDR1 is MNHEY and CDR2 is SMNVEV (reference sequence). There are 15 residues in the CDR3. Trimming cost V 5 bases and J 7 bases, with 15 bases left between them. CDR3 loop: CASSKYGTENSPLHF. As DNA, the CDR3 is TGTGCCAGCAGTAAATATGGGACCGAAAATTCACCCCTCCACTTT.

V and J are TRBV20-1 and TRBJ1-6, with TRBD1 identical over 9 bases. The CDR3 consists of 15 residues. The trim removed 6 bases at V and 3 bases at J, leaving 6 bases unmatched. Germline V lookup: CDR1 DFQATT, CDR2 SNEGSKA (reference sequence). In DNA, the CDR3 is TGCAGTGCCGAGACAGGGGGGGACTATAATTCACCCCTCCACTTT. It translates to CSAETGGDYNSPLHF.

V and J are TRBV20-1 and TRBJ2-7; the match to TRBD1 covers 7 bases. V shed 6 bases, J shed 2 bases, and the junction held 10 bases outside the gene matches. This CDR3 comprises 14 residues. Germline loops: CDR1 DFQATT, CDR2 SNEGSKA (reference sequence). The CDR3: CSAPQPGQPYEQYF. The DNA of the CDR3 is TGCAGTGCCCCACAACCGGGACAGCCCTACGAGCAGTACTTC.

The CDR3 protein is CASSPEAREDEQYF. In DNA form, the CDR3 reads TGTGCCAGCTCACCAGAGGCCCGAGAGGACGAGCAGTACTTC. J is TRBJ2-7 and V is TRBV18; D call uncertain. The CDR3 contains 14 residues. Germline V CDR1 and CDR2: KGHSH, LQKENI. Trimming took off 2 bases at V and 5 bases at J, with 13 bases between the two ends. Full variable domain (remainder filled in from reference TRBV18 and TRBJ2-7): NAGVMQNPRHLVRRRGQEARLRCSPMKGHSHVYWYRQLPEEGLKFMVYLQKENIIDESGMPKERFSAEFPKEGPSILRIQQVVRGDSAAYFCASSPEAREDEQYFGPGTRLTVT.

The table lists this clone with many counts. V is TRBV3-1 and J is TRBJ1-5; D unclear. V was pared by 0 bases and J by 1 base, with 7 bases between. Germline V gene lookup returns CDR1 LGHDT and CDR2 YNNKEL (reference sequence). The CDR3 contains 15 residues. The chain's CDR3 is CASSQDLRSNQPQHF. For the CDR3, the DNA is TGTGCCAGCAGCCAAGATCTGAGGAGCAATCAGCCCCAGCATTTT.

This clone came up many times. The V call is TRBV7-9, the J call TRBJ1-1; D is unclear. The germline CDR1 and CDR2 sequences are SEHNR and FQNEAQ (reference sequence). With 7 bases removed from V and 4 bases from J, the gap between germline ends came to 10 bases. CDR3 size: 12 residues. The CDR3 protein is CASNQAVTEAFF. CDR3 nucleotides: TGTGCCAGCAACCAAGCGGTCACTGAAGCTTTCTTT. The full variable domain, rest sourced from reference TRBV7-9 and TRBJ1-1, is DTGVSQNPRHKITKRGQNVTFRCDPISEHNRLYWYRQTLGQGPEFLTYFQNEAQLEKSRLLSDRFSAERPKGSFSTLEIQRTEQGDSAMYLCASNQAVTEAFFGQGTRLTVV.

This chain joins TRBV11-1 and TRBJ2-1, with D tentatively TRBD1 or TRBD2 (5 bases each). V lost 1 base and J 8 bases, leaving 18 bases between the germline ends. CDR3 length: 16 amino acids. The germline V gene encodes CDR1 SGHAT and CDR2 FQDESV (reference sequence). CDR3 region: CASSLEVLLGVHEQFF. DNA for the CDR3: TGTGCCAGCAGCTTAGAGGTTTTATTGGGGGTCCATGAGCAGTTCTTC.

This clone was observed a few times. The V and J genes are TRBV27 and TRBJ1-6, with D perhaps TRBD1 (5 bases). CDR1 is MNHEY, CDR2 SMNVEV, per germline (reference sequence). The CDR3 extends over 16 amino acids. The V and J ends lost 2 bases and 9 bases respectively, with 17 bases between them. CDR3 sequence reads: CASSLVVLGGSSPLHF. The CDR3 region has the DNA TGTGCCAGCAGTTTAGTGGTGCTGGGGGGGAGTTCACCCCTCCACTTT.

The V gene is TRBV4-2, the J gene TRBJ2-7, with D perhaps matching TRBD1 (7 bases). With 1 base removed from V and 0 bases from J, the gap between germline ends came to 10 bases. The CDR3 sequence is 15 residues long. CDR1 is LGHNA and CDR2 is YNFKEQ in the germline V gene. The CDR3 spells CASSQVQGGSYEQYF. The CDR3 coding sequence is TGTGCCAGCAGCCAAGTGCAGGGGGGCTCCTACGAGCAGTACTTC.

This clone appeared many times. The chain links TRBV19 to TRBJ2-1, with D perhaps matching TRBD2 (5 bases). This CDR3 comprises 17 residues. With 2 bases removed from V and 7 bases from J, the gap between germline ends came to 21 bases. Per the germline V gene, CDR1 is LNHDA and CDR2 is SQIVND (reference sequence). The CDR3 nucleotides are TGTGCCAGTAGTATAAAAGATAGCAGCAGAGGAGGAAATGAGCAGTTCTTC. Its translation is CASSIKDSSRGGNEQFF.

This clone is medium-sized. J is TRBJ1-5 and V is TRBV7-2, with unresolved D. Germline-derived CDR1 and CDR2 are SGHTA and FQGNSA. The CDR3 covers 16 residues. The V end lost 0 bases, the J end lost 2 bases, and 11 bases lay between the germline ends. In nucleotides, the CDR3 is TGTGCCAGCAGCTTAGCGCCTCTCGGGGGCAATCAGCCCCAGCATTTT. This encodes CASSLAPLGGNQPQHF.

This clone showed up many times. The chain is built from TRBV10-2 and TRBJ2-2; 14 nucleotides agree with TRBD2. Germline trimming cut 3 bases from V and 3 bases from J; bases unmatched to any gene: 12. The CDR3 has 20 residues. CDR1 WSHSY and CDR2 SAAADI come from the germline V gene. The CDR3 is CASSELGLAGGWGDTGELFF. The CDR3 DNA reads TGCGCCAGCAGTGAACTCGGACTAGCGGGGGGCTGGGGCGACACCGGGGAGCTGTTTTTT.

This clone has just a few counts. V is TRBV7-9 and J is TRBJ1-1, with 7 positions matching TRBD1. V lost 1 base to trimming and J lost 5 bases; unmatched junction nucleotides: 7. This CDR3 has 15 residues. The germline V gene encodes CDR1 SEHNR and CDR2 FQNEAQ (reference sequence). The CDR3 loop is CASSLGRTGWTEAFF. CDR3 bases: TGTGCCAGCAGCTTAGGACGGACAGGCTGGACTGAAGCTTTCTTT. The whole variable domain, filled in from reference TRBV7-9 and TRBJ1-1, reads DTGVSQNPRHKITKRGQNVTFRCDPISEHNRLYWYRQTLGQGPEFLTYFQNEAQLEKSRLLSDRFSAERPKGSFSTLEIQRTEQGDSAMYLCASSLGRTGWTEAFFGQGTRLTVV.